Detailed here is one T cell receptor (beta chain). Its antigen is unidentified. Germline V lookup: CDR1 DFQATT, CDR2 SNEGSKA (reference sequence). V lost 3 bases and J lost 6, with 18 bases in between. This CDR3 comprises 15 residues. The data originate from a study of blood T cells in healthy people across ages. PCR was performed a second time for 7 to 11 cycles using a sample-barcoded 5' primer and a J-beta primer mix. TCRdb re-analysed the 5' RACE reads in MiXCR, keeping a single row per CDR3 protein. The data contain 1.5 million to 2 million distinct CDR3 sequences, roughly 52% of them singletons. Study outcomes and limitations: Changes in expanded clonotypes were possibly confounded, as the CMV status of donors was unknown.

They isolated at least 7 million PBMCs from each sample. The rearrangement links TRBV20-1 to TRBJ2-1; D tentatively reads TRBD1 or TRBD2 (5 bases each). This TCR derives from a woman between 40 and 55 years old in good health. What was sequenced was blood. Written as DNA, the CDR3 is TGCAGTGCTAGCCCCGGGACCCCCTTCCCCAATGAGCAGTTCTTC. Its protein is CSASPGTPFPNEQFF.